This T cell receptor beta chain originates from a study of blood T cell repertoires in COVID-19. CDR1 SNHLY and CDR2 FYNNEI come from the germline V gene. The length of the CDR3 is 17 residues. V lost 6 bases and J lost 0; bases outside the gene matches: 5. Authors' methods: Amplification of reference gene primers was used by the study to estimate nucleated cell counts. Profiled with immunoSEQ multiplex PCR; TCRdb holds only in-frame clones, not every one. That table furnishes V, J and clone size, whereas the DNA furnished D and trimming. Of 330,000 or so clones in the sample, 85% to 90% are singletons; the top ten hold 0.85% to 1.3%.

The chain employs TRBV2 and TRBJ2-1; 13 positions agree with TRBD2. This TCR came from a woman younger than 45 who had been exposed to COVID-19. The specimen sequenced was PBMCs or T cells enriched from blood (not recorded which). The DNA of the CDR3 is TGTGCCAGCAGGGGACTAGCGGGAACGAGCTCCTACAATGAGCAGTTCTTC. Encoded protein: CASRGLAGTSSYNEQFF.